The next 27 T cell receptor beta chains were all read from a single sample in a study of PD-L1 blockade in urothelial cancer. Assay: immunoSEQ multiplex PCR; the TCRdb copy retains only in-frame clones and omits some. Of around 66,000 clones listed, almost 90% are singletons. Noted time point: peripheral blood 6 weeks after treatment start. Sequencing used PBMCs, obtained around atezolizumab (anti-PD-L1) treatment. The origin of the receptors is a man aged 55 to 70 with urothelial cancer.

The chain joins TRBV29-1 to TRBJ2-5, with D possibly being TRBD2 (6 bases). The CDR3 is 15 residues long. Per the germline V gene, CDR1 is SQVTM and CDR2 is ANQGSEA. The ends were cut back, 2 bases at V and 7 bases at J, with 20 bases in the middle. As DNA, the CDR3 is TGCAGCGTTGAATATCATATAAAGCCCGGGGGGACCCAGTACTTC. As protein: CSVEYHIKPGGTQYF.

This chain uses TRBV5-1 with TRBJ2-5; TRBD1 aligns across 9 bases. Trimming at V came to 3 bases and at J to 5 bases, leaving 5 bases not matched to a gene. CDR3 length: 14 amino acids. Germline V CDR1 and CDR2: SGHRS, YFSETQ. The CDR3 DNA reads TGCGCCAGCAGCTCTTGGACAGGGGAGGAGACCCAGTACTTC. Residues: CASSSWTGEETQYF.

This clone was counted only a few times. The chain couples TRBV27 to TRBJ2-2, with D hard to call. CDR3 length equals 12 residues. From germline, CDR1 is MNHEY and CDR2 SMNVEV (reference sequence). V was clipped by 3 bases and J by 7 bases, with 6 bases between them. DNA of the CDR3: TGTGCCAGCAGTTTTGGAGTCGGGGAGCTGTTTTTT. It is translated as CASSFGVGELFF.

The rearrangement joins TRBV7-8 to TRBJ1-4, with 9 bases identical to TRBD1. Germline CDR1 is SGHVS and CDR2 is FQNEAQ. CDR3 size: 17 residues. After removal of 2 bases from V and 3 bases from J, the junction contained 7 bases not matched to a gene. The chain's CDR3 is CASSLRTGDKANEKLFF. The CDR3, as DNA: TGTGCCAGCAGCTTAAGGACAGGGGATAAGGCTAATGAAAAACTGTTTTTT.

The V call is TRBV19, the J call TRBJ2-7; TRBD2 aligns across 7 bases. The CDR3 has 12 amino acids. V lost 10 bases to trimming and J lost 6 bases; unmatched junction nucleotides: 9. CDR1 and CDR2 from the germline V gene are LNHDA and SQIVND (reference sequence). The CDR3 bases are TGTGCCATCCGGACCTCGGGGGGCGAGCAGTACTTC. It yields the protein CAIRTSGGEQYF.

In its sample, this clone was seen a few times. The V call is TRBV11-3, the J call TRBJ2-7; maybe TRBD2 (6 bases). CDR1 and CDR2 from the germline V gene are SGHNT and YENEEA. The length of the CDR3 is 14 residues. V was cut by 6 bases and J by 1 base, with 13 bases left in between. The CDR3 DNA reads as TGTGCCAGCAGTCGACTAGAACAGTCCTACGAGCAGTACTTC. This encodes CASSRLEQSYEQYF.

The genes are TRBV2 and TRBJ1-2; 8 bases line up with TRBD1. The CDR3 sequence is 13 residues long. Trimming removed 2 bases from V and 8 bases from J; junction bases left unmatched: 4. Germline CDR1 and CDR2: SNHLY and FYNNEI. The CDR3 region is CASSEHQGAGYTF. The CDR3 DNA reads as TGTGCCAGCAGTGAACACCAGGGGGCCGGCTACACCTTC.

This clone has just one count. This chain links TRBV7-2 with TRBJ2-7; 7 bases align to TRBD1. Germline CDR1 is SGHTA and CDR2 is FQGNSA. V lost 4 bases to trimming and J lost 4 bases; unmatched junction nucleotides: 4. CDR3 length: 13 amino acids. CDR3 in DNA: TGTGCCAGCAGCTCGACAGGGAAGTACGAGCAGTACTTC. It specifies CASSSTGKYEQYF.

The CDR3 protein is CASSSQGIGYTF. Here the CDR3 DNA reads TGTGCCAGCAGTTCACAGGGGATTGGCTACACCTTC. This chain connects TRBV28 to TRBJ1-2; TRBD1 matches at 7 bases. The length of the CDR3 is 12 residues. The V and J ends lost 4 bases and 7 bases, in that order; junction bases with no gene match: 3. Germline V gene sequence: CDR1 MDHEN, CDR2 SYDVKM.

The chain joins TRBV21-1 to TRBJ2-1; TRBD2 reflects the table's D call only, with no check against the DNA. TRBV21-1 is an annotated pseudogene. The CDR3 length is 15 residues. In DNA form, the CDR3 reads TGTGCCACCCTCCGACACGGGAGTAGCTACAATGAGCAGTTCTTC. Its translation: CATLRHGSSYNEQFF.

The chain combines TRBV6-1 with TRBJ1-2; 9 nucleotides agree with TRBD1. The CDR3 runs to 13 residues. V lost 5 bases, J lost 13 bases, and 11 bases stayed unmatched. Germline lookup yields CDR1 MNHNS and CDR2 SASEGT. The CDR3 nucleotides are TGTGCCAGCAGTAGGGACAGGGAGGCGCGGAGCACCTTC. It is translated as CASSRDREARSTF.

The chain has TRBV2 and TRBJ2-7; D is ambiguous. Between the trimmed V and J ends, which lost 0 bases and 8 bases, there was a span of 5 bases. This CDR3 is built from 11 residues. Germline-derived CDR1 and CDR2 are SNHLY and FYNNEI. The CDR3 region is CASSEAFQQYF. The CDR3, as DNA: TGTGCCAGCAGTGAAGCCTTTCAGCAGTACTTC.

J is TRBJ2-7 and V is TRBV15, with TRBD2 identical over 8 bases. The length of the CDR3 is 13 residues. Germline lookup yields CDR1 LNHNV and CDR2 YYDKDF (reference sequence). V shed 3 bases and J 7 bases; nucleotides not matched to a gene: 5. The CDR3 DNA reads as TGTGCCACCAGCAGTAGCGGGACTGAAGAGCAGTACTTC. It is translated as CATSSSGTEEQYF.

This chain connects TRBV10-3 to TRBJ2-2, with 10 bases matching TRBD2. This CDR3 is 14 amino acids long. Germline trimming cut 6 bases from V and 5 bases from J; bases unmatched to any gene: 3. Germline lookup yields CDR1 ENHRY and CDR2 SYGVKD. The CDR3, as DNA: TGTGCCATCAGAGGACTAGCGGATACCGGGGAGCTGTTTTTT. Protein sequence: CAIRGLADTGELFF.

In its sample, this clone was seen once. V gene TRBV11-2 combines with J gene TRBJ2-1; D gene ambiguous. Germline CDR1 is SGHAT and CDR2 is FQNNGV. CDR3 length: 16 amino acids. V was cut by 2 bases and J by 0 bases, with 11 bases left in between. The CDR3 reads CASSLWSGGSYNEQFF. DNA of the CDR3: TGTGCCAGCAGCTTATGGTCTGGCGGCTCCTACAATGAGCAGTTCTTC.

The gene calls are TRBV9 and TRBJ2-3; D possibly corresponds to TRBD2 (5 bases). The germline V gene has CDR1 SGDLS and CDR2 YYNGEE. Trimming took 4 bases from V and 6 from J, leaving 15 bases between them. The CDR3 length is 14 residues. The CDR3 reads CASSLGPGGDTQYF. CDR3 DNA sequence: TGTGCCAGCAGCCTCGGCCCGGGCGGGGATACGCAGTATTTT.

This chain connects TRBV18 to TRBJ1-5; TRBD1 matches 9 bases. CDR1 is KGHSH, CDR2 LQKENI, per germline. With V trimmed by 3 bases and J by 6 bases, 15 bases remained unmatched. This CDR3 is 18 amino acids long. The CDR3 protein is CASSPKGLGTGSGQPQHF. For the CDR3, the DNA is TGTGCCAGCTCACCCAAAGGACTCGGGACAGGGTCTGGTCAGCCCCAGCATTTT. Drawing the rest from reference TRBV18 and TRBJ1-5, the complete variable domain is NAGVMQNPRHLVRRRGQEARLRCSPMKGHSHVYWYRQLPEEGLKFMVYLQKENIIDESGMPKERFSAEFPKEGPSILRIQQVVRGDSAAYFCASSPKGLGTGSGQPQHFGDGTRLSIL.

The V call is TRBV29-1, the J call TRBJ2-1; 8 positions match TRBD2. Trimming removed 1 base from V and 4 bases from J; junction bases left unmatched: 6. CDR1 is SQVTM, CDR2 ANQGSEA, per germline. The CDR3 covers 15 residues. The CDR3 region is CSVEVGTRVYNEQFF. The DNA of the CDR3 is TGCAGCGTTGAAGTGGGGACTAGGGTATACAATGAGCAGTTCTTC.

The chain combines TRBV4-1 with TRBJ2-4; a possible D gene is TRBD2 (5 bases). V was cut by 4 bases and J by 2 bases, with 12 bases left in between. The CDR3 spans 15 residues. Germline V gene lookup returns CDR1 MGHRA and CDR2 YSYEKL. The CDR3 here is CASSRGPEPKNIQYF. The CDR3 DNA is TGCGCCAGCAGCCGAGGGCCAGAACCCAAAAACATTCAGTACTTC.

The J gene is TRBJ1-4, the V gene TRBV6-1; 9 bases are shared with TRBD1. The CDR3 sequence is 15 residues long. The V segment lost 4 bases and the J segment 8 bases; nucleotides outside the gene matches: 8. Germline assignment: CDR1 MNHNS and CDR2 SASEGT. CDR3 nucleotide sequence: TGTGCCAGCAGTGGAGAACAGGGGGCTGTGGAAAAACTGTTTTTT. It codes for CASSGEQGAVEKLFF.

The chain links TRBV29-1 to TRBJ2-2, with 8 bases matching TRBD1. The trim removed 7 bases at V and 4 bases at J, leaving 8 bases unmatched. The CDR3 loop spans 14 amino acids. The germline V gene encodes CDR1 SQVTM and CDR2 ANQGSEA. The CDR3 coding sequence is TGCAGCGCCTGCAGGGGGCATGGCACCGGGGAGCTGTTTTTT. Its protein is CSACRGHGTGELFF.

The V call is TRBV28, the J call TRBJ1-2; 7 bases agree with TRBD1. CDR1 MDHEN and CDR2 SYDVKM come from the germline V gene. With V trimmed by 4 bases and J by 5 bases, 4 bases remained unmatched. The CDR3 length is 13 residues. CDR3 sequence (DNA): TGTGCCAGCAGTTCTTCAGGGGGTTATGGCTACACCTTC. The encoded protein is CASSSSGGYGYTF.

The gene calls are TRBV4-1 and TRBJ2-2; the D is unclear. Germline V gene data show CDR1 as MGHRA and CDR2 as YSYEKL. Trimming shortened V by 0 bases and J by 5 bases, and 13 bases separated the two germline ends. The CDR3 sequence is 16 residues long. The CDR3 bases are TGCGCCAGCAGCCAAGAGACTCCTCCTCGGACCGGGGAGCTGTTTTTT. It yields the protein CASSQETPPRTGELFF.

Here the CDR3 DNA reads TGTGCCAGTATAAACAGGGGGTATCAGGGCAATCAGCCCCAGCATTTT. It encodes CASINRGYQGNQPQHF. The chain uses TRBV19 and TRBJ1-5; 8 positions agree with TRBD1. CDR1 is LNHDA, CDR2 SQIVND, per germline (reference sequence). Unmatched junction bases numbered 10, after V lost 7 bases and J lost 2 bases. The CDR3 totals 16 residues.

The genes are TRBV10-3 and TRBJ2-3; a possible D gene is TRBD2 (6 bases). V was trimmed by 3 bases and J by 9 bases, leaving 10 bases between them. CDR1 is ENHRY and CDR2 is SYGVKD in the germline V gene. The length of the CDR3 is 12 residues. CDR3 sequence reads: CAISETSLTQYF. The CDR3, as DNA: TGTGCCATCAGTGAAACTAGCCTCACGCAGTATTTT.

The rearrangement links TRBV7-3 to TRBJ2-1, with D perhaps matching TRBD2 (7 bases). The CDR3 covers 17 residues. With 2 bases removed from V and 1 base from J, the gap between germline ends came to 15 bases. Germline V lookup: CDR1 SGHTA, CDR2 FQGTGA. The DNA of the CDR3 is TGTGCCAGCAGCTTACGGGGGCGGGAGATGTCCTACAATGAGCAGTTCTTC. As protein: CASSLRGREMSYNEQFF.

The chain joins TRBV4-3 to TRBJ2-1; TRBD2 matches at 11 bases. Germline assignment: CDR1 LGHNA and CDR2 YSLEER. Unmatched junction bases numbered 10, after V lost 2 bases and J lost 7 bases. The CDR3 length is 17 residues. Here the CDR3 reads CASSQTRPSGRNNEQFF. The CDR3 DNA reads TGCGCCAGCAGCCAAACGAGGCCTAGCGGGAGGAATAATGAGCAGTTCTTC.